The clone carrying this T cell receptor (beta chain) was observed a single time. What it binds is unknown. Germline V gene sequence: CDR1 WNHNN, CDR2 SYGVQD (reference sequence). After removal of 6 bases from V and 10 bases from J, the junction contained 9 bases not matched to a gene. This CDR3 has 14 residues. The sample is drawn from a study of breast tumors, draining lymph nodes, adjacent tissues. Overall study results and limits: Data only fit, rather than demonstrated, lymph node origin of most tumor T cells. Most tumor T cells seemingly derive from lymph node, then expand in tumor. Compared with lymph nodes, tumors were less diverse; compared with nontumor tissue, more.

TCRdb re-called the multiplex PCR reads through MiXCR, storing one row per CDR3 protein. The data show roughly 130,000 distinct CDR3 sequences, 15% to 20% seen once. The lymph nodes were axillary draining lymph nodes from breast cancer patients. Sequencing was carried out using axillary lymph node tissue. This clonotype was obtained from a female donor with breast cancer. Some clones in this sample may be carry-over from other donors' samples. This chain uses TRBV10-1 with TRBJ1-1; 12 bases agree with TRBD1. The CDR3 reads CASSNRDRGLPAFF. CDR3 nucleotide sequence: TGCGCCAGCAGCAACCGGGACAGGGGGCTTCCAGCTTTCTTT.